The sequence of this TCR beta chain was determined in a study of stem cell transplantation in POMP-related autoinflammatory disease. In the study overall: Pre-transplant patients had naive-skewed CD4+ T cells and few CD8+ T cells.

The repertoire was sequenced with immunoSEQ multiplex PCR; TCRdb's copy has only in-frame clones and lacks some. The sample holds some 68,000 clones, under 95% seen once. The CDR3 loop spans 13 amino acids. With V trimmed by 5 bases and J by 5 bases, 5 bases remained unmatched. As regards this clone: As yet, its antigen is unknown.

The study's findings and limits: Fewer unique TRB V-J gene pairings were identified in patients with PRAID.

Source: CD4+ T cells from PBMCs, taken after stem cell transplantation. V usage is TRBV12-3 or TRBV12-4 and J usage is TRBJ2-7; 8 bases map to TRBD1. The sequence derives from a human patient with POMP-related autoinflammation and immune dysregulation (PRAID). The T cells may partly be graft donor cells. The CDR3 DNA reads as TGTGCCAGCAGTGCACTGACAGGGGACGAGCAGTACTTC. Translation gives CASSALTGDEQYF.